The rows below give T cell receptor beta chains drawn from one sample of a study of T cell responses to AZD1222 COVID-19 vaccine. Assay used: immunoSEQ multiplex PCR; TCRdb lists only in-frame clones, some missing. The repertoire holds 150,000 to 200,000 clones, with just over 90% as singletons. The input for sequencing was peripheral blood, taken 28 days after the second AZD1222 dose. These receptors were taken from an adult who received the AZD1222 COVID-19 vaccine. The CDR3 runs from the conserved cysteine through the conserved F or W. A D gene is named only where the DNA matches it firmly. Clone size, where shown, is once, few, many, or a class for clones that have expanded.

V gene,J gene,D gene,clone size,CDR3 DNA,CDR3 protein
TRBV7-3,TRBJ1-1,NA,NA,TGTGCCAGCAGCCCAACTGGTAACACTGAAGCTTTCTTT,CASSPTGNTEAFF
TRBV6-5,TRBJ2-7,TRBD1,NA,TGTGCCAGCAGCCTATTCGGGACAGGGGGCTACGAGCAGTACTTC,CASSLFGTGGYEQYF
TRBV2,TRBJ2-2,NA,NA,TGTGCCAGCAGGAGAGGGGACGCGAACACCGGGGAGCTGTTTTTT,CASRRGDANTGELFF
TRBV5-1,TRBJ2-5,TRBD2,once,TGCGCCAGCAGTAGCGGGGGCGAGGAGACCCAGTACTTC,CASSSGGEETQYF
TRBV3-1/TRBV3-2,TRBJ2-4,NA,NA,TGTGCCAGCAGCCAAGTTGCAGATGGCTTAGCGATGGGTAACATTCAGTACTTC,CASSQVADGLAMGNIQYF
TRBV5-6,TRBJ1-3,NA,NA,TGTGCCAGCAGCTTGTCAGCTGGAAACACCATATATTTT,CASSLSAGNTIYF
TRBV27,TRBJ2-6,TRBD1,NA,TGTGCCAGCAGTCCTCGGACAGGGGATAGCTCTGGGGCCAACGTCCTGACTTTC,CASSPRTGDSSGANVLTF
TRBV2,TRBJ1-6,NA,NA,TGTGCCAGCACCCGACAGGATAATTCACCCCTCCACTTT,CASTRQDNSPLHF
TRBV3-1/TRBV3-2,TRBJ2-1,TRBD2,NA,TGTGCCAGCAGCCAACCTAGCGGGGCCTCCTACAATGAGCAGTTCTTC,CASSQPSGASYNEQFF
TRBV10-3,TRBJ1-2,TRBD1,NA,TGTGCCATCAGTGAGTCGAGGGGGCAAAGCTATGGCTACACCTTC,CAISESRGQSYGYTF
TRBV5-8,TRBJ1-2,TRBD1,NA,TGTGCCAGCAGCTTGCCAGGGGGGGAGGATGAATCGGGCTACACCTTC,CASSLPGGEDESGYTF
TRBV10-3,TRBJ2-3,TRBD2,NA,TGTGCCATCAGGAACCTTAGCGGGGGTAACGCAGATACGCAGTATTTT,CAIRNLSGGNADTQYF
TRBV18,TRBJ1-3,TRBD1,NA,TGTGCCAGCTCACCAAAGCGCCAGGGGGCTTCTGATGGAAACACCATATATTTT,CASSPKRQGASDGNTIYF
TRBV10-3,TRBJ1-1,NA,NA,TGTGCCATCAGACAGGGATCGAACACTGAAGCTTTCTTT,CAIRQGSNTEAFF
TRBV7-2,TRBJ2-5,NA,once,TGTGCCAGCAGCTTAGGGGGGTGGTACCAAGAGACCCAGTACTTC,CASSLGGWYQETQYF
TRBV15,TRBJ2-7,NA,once,TGTGCCACCAGCAGGGGGGGACGGCTGTACTTC,CATSRGGRLYF
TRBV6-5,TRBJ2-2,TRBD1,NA,TGTGCCAGCAGTTACAGGGACAGGGAATTGGAGCTGTTTTTT,CASSYRDRELELFF
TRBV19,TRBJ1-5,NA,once,TGTGCCAGTAGTAACGTACTGAATAGCAATCAGCCCCAGCATTTT,CASSNVLNSNQPQHF
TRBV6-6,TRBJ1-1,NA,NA,TGTGCCAGCACCTACAGCGCTAGGAACACTGAAGCTTTCTTT,CASTYSARNTEAFF
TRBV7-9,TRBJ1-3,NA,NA,TGTGCCAGCAGCTTAGATGGGTTTGGAAACACCATATATTTT,CASSLDGFGNTIYF
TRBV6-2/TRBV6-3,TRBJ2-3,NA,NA,TGTGCCAGCAGTTACTCGGAGGGGGCAGATACGCAGTATTTT,CASSYSEGADTQYF
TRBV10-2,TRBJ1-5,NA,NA,TGCGCCAGCAGTGAGTTGCCCCACACCAGGCCCCAGCATTTT,CASSELPHTRPQHF
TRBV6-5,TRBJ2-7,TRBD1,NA,TGTGCCAGCACCCGGGGACAGGGAGCCTACGAGCAGTACTTC,CASTRGQGAYEQYF